Given below is one TCR beta chain in context. Its antigen is undetermined. This sample was taken from a study of hypomethylating agent response in myelodysplastic syndrome. On the study more broadly: Of these patients, 6 or 7 responded (complete response or hematologic improvement) and five did not.

The CDR3 is 12 amino acids. Germline CDR1 is SEHNR and CDR2 is FQNEAQ (reference sequence). Trimming took off 7 bases at V and 5 bases at J, with 6 bases between the two ends. Sequenced by immunoSEQ multiplex PCR; TCRdb stores in-frame clones only, minus some. The sample records about 4,400 clones, approximately 80% being singletons. Study conclusions and caveats: Across all patients and within response groups, hypomethylating treatment left richness, diversity and clonality without significant change. Responders gained more novel clonotypes; non-responders had more contracted clonotypes after treatment.

The specimen was bone marrow, collected before or after starting hypomethylating agent treatment for myelodysplastic syndrome (not recorded which). V is TRBV7-9 and J is TRBJ1-6; the D is unclear. The sequence was obtained from a human donor with myelodysplastic syndrome. The CDR3 region is CASTRDNSPLHF. DNA of the CDR3: TGTGCCAGCACCCGGGATAATTCACCCCTCCACTTT.